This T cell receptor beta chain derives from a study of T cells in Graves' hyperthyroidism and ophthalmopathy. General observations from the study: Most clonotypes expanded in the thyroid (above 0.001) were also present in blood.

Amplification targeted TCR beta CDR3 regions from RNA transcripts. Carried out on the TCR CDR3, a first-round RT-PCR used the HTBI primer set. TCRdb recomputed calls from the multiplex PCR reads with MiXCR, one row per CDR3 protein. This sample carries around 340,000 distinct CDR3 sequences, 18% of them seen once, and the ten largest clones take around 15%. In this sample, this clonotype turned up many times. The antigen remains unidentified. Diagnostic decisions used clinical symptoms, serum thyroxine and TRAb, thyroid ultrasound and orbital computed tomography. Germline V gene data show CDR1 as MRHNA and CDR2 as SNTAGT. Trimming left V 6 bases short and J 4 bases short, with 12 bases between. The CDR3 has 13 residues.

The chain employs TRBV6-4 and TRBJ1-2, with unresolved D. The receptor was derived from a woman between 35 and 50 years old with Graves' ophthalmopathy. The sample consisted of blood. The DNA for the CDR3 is TGTGCCAGCAGCCGCGAGAAGGGCTATGGCTACACCTTC. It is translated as CASSREKGYGYTF.